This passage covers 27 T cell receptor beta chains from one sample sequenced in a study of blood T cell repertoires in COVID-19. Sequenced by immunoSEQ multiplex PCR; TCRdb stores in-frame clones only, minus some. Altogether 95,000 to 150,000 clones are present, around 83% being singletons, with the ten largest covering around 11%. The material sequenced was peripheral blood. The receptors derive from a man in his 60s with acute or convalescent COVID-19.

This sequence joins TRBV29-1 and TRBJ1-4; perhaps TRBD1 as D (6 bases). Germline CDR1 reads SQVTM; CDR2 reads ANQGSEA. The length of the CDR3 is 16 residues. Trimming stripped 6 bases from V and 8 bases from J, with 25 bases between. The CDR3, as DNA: TGCAGCGTGCTACAGGGTTCTCCACAAGTGAGGGAAAAACTGTTTTTT. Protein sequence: CSVLQGSPQVREKLFF.

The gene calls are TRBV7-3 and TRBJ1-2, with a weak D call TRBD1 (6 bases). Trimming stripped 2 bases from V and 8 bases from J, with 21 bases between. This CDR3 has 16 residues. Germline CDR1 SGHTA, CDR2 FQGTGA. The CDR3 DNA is TGTGCCAGCAGCTTAGAGGGGCCCGCCGGGGGGGGCGGCTACACCTTC. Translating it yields CASSLEGPAGGGGYTF.

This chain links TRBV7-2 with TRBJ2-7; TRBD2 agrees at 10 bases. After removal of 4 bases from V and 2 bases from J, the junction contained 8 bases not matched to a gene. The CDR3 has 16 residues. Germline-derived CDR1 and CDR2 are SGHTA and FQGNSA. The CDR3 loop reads CASSSDLAGDPYEQYF. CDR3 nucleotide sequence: TGTGCCAGCAGCTCCGACCTAGCGGGAGACCCCTACGAGCAGTACTTC.

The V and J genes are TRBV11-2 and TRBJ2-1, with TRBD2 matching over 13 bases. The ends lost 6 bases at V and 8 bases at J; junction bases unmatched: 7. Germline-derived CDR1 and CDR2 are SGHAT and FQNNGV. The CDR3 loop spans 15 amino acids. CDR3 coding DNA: TGTGCCAGCAGTTGGACTAGCGGGAGTGCCGATGAGCAGTTCTTC. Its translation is CASSWTSGSADEQFF.

CDR3 in amino acids: CASSLDPRVDSYNSPLHF. In nucleotides, the CDR3 is TGTGCCAGCAGCTTAGACCCCCGGGTTGACAGCTATAATTCACCCCTCCACTTT. J is TRBJ1-6 and V is TRBV9; D possibly corresponds to TRBD1 (5 bases). The CDR3 runs 18 residues. Germline V gives CDR1 SGDLS, CDR2 YYNGEE. V was pared by 4 bases and J by 3 bases, with 20 bases between.

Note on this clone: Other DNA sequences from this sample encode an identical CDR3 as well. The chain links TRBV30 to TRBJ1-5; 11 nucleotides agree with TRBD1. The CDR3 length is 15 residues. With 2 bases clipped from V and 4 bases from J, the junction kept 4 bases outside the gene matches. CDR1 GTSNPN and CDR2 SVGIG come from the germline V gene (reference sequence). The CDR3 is CAWSRTGGGNQPQHF. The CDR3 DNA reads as TGTGCCTGGAGTCGGACAGGGGGCGGAAATCAGCCCCAGCATTTT.

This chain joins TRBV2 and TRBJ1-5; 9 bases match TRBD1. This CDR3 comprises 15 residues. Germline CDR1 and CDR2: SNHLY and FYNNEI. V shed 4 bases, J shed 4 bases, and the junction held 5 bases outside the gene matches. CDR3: CASSGDRAPNQPQHF. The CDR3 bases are TGTGCCAGCAGTGGGGACAGGGCGCCGAATCAGCCCCAGCATTTT.

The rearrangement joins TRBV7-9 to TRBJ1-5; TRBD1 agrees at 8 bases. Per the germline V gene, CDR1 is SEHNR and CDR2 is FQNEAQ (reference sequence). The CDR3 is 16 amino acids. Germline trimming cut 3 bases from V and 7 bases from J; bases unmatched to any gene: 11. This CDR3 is CASSLGSGGADQPQHF. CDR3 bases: TGTGCCAGCAGCTTGGGGTCAGGGGGCGCAGACCAGCCCCAGCATTTT. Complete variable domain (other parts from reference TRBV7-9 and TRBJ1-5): DTGVSQNPRHKITKRGQNVTFRCDPISEHNRLYWYRQTLGQGPEFLTYFQNEAQLEKSRLLSDRFSAERPKGSFSTLEIQRTEQGDSAMYLCASSLGSGGADQPQHFGDGTRLSIL.

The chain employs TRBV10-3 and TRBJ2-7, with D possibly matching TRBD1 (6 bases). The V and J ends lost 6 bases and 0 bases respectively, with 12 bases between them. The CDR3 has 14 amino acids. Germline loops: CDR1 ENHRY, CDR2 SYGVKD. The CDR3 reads CAISRQVSSYEQYF. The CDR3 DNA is TGTGCCATCAGCCGACAGGTCAGCTCCTACGAGCAGTACTTC.

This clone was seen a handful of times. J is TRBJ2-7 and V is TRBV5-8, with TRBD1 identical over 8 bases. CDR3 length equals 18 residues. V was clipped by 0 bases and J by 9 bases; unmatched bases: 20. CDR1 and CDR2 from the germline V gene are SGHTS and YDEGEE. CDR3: CASSLGIGGQEGWILQYF. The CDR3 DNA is TGTGCCAGCAGCTTGGGCATCGGGGGACAGGAGGGGTGGATACTGCAGTACTTC.

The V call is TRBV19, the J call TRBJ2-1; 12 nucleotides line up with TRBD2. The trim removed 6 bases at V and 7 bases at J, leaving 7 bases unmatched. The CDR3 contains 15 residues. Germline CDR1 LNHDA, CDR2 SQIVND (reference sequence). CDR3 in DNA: TGTGCCAGTAGCATGACTAGCGGGAGAGCGAATGAGCAGTTCTTC. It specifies CASSMTSGRANEQFF.

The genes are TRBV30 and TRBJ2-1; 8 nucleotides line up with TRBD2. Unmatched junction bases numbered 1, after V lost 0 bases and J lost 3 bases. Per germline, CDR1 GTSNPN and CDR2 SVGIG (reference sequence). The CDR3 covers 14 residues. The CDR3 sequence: CAWSVAGGYNEQFF. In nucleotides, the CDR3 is TGTGCCTGGAGTGTGGCGGGAGGCTACAATGAGCAGTTCTTC.

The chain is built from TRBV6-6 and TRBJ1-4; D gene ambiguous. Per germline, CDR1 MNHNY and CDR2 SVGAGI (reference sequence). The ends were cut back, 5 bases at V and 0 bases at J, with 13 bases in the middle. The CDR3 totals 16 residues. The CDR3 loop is CASSSPGQTTNEKLFF. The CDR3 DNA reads TGTGCCAGCAGTAGTCCGGGTCAGACAACTAATGAAAAACTGTTTTTT.

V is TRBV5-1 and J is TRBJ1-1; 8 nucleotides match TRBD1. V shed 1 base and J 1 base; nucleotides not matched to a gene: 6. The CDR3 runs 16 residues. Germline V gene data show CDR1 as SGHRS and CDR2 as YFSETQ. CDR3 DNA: TGCGCCAGCAGCTTGACAACAGGGGGTGGGAACACTGAAGCTTTCTTT. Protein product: CASSLTTGGGNTEAFF.

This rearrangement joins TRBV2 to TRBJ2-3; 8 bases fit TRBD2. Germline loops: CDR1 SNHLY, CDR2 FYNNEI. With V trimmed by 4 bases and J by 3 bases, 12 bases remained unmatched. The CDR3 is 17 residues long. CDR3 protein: CASSARGGGRNTDTQYF. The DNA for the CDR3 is TGTGCCAGCAGTGCCCGGGGGGGCGGGAGAAATACAGATACGCAGTATTTT. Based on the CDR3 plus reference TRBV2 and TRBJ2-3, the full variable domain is EPEVTQTPSHQVTQMGQEVILRCVPISNHLYFYWYRQILGQKVEFLVSFYNNEISEKSEIFDDQFSVERPDGSNFTLKIRSTKLEDSAMYFCASSARGGGRNTDTQYFGPGTRLTVL.

The CDR3 here is CASSLGTTDLYGYTF. DNA of the CDR3: TGTGCCAGCAGCTTGGGGACGACAGACCTCTATGGCTACACCTTC. V and J are TRBV5-4 and TRBJ1-2, with a possible D match to TRBD1 (5 bases). CDR3 size: 15 residues. Germline lookup yields CDR1 SGHNT and CDR2 YYREEE (reference sequence). Trimming left V 0 bases short and J 4 bases short, with 13 bases between.

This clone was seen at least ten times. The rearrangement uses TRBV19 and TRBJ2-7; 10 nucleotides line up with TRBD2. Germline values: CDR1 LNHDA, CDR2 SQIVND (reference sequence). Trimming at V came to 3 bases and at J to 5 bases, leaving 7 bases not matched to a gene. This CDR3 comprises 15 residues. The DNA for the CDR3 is TGTGCCAGTAGTATGTCTAGCGGGAGACTAGACGAGCAGTACTTC. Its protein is CASSMSSGRLDEQYF.

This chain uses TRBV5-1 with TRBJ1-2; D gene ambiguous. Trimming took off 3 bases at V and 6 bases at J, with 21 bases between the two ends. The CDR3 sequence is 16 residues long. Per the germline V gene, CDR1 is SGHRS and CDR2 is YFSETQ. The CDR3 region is CASSSQVPRKANGYTF. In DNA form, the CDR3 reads TGCGCCAGCAGCTCCCAAGTCCCACGAAAAGCCAATGGCTACACCTTC.

The CDR3 sequence: CASSDRGGGYTF. CDR3 coding DNA: TGCGCCAGCAGTGACAGGGGCGGAGGCTACACCTTC. The V gene is TRBV10-2, the J gene TRBJ1-2, with D tentatively TRBD1 (6 bases). This CDR3 is built from 12 residues. V gave up 3 bases and J gave up 8 bases, with 10 bases separating them. CDR1 is WSHSY, CDR2 SAAADI, per germline.

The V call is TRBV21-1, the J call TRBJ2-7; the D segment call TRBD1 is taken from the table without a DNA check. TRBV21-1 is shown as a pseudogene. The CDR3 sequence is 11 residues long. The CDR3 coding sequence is TGTGCCAGAGACAGGGTCCACGAGCAGTACTTC. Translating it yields CARDRVHEQYF.

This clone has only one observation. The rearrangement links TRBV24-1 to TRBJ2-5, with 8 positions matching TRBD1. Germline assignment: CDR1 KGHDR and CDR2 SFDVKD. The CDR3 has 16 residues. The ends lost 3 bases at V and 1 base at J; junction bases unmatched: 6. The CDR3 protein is CATSDRTGLIQETQYF. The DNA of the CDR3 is TGTGCCACCAGTGATCGGACAGGGTTAATCCAAGAGACCCAGTACTTC.

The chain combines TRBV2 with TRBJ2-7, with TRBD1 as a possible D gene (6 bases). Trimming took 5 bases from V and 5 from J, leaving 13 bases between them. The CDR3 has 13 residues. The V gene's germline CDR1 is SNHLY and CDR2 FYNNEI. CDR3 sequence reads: CASSIGQLDEQYF. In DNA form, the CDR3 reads TGTGCCAGCAGTATTGGACAGCTAGACGAGCAGTACTTC.

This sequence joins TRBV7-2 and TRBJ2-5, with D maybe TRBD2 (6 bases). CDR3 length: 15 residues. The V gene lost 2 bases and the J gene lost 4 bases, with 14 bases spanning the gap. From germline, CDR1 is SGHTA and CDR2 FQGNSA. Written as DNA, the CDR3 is TGTGCCAGCAGCTTACAGTTCGGGGGAGGAGAGACCCAGTACTTC. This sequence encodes CASSLQFGGGETQYF. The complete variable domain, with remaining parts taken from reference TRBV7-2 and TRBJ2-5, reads GAGVSQSPSNKVTEKGKDVELRCDPISGHTALYWYRQSLGQGLEFLIYFQGNSAPDKSGLPSDRFSAERTGGSVSTLTIQRTQQEDSAVYLCASSLQFGGGETQYFGPGTRLLVL.

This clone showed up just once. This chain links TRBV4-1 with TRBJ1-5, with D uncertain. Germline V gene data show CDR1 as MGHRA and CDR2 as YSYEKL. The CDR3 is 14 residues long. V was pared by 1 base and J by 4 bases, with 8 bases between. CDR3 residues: CASSQGAGNQPQHF. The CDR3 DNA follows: TGCGCCAGCAGCCAAGGGGCAGGTAATCAGCCCCAGCATTTT.

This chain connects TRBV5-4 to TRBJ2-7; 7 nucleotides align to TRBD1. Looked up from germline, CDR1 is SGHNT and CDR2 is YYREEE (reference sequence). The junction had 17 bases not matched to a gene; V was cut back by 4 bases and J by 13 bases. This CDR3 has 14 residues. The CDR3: CASSPKPGTDVRYF. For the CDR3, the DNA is TGTGCCAGCAGCCCAAAACCAGGGACAGACGTTCGATACTTC.

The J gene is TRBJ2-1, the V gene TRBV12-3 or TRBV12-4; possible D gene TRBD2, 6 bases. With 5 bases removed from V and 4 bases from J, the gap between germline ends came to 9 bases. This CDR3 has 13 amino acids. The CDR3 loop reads CASSRGYYNEQFF. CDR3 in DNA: TGTGCCAGCAGTCGGGGGTATTACAATGAGCAGTTCTTC.

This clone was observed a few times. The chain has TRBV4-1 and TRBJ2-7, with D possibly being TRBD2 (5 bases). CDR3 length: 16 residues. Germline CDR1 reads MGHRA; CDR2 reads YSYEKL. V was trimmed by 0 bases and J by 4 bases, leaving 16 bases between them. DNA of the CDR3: TGCGCCAGCAGCCAAGACCATGGATGGACTCCGTACGAGCAGTACTTC. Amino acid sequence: CASSQDHGWTPYEQYF.